This TCR beta chain was profiled in a study of cytomegalovirus exposure and HLA in healthy donors. The PCR employed 60 Vbeta primers together with 13 Jbeta primers. Clones were read by immunoSEQ multiplex PCR, and TCRdb kept only the in-frame ones, dropping some. Of 75,000 to 100,000 clones listed, around 72% were seen once; the top ten hold 1.8%. The V end lost 4 bases, the J end lost 6 bases, and 12 bases lay between the germline ends. Looked up from germline, CDR1 is LGHNA and CDR2 is YNFKEQ. There are 13 residues in the CDR3. V and J are TRBV4-2 and TRBJ2-5, with D uncertain. Sample: PBMCs. The receptor's source is a male donor in good health and CMV-seronegative. The CDR3 nucleotides read TGTGCCAGCAGCCCCCGTGGGCAGCAGACCCAGTACTTC. This encodes CASSPRGQQTQYF.